This is a list of T cell receptor beta chains from one sample in a study of T-cell memory formation after mild COVID-19. TCRdb re-called the 5' RACE reads with MiXCR, one entry per CDR3 protein. The sample includes roughly 310,000 distinct CDR3 sequences, more than 15% of them seen just once. Sequencing used PBMCs or a T cell subset sorted from them (not recorded which). The receptors were sampled from a man aged 18 to 35 who had mild COVID-19 (a few samples of this study predate the infection). Cell type and time point are not known. The CDR3 runs from the conserved cysteine through the conserved F or W. The D gene is left open where the match is weak. Only part of the rows carry a size: once, few, many, or a class if the clone is expanded.

clone_size,v_call,j_call,d_call,cdr3_aa,cdr3_nt
few,TRBV5-8,TRBJ2-1,TRBD2,CASRVRGGLDEQFF,TGTGCCAGCAGGGTGCGGGGGGGTTTAGATGAGCAGTTCTTC
few,TRBV12-3/TRBV12-4,TRBJ1-1,NA,CASSSGVILNTEAFF,TGTGCCAGCAGTTCAGGGGTCATCTTGAACACTGAAGCTTTCTTT
many,TRBV7-2,TRBJ2-7,NA,CASSSGFDEQYF,TGTGCCAGCAGCTCCGGGTTTGACGAGCAGTACTTC
few,TRBV29-1,TRBJ2-7,NA,CSVEFGGGRETYEQYF,TGCAGCGTTGAATTTGGGGGCGGGCGGGAGACCTACGAGCAGTACTTC
few,TRBV7-9,TRBJ1-3,NA,CASSLAEGRSNTIYF,TGTGCCAGCAGCTTAGCCGAGGGACGGTCGAACACCATATATTTT
NA,TRBV7-2,TRBJ2-3,NA,CASSQGPFTDTQYF,TGTGCCAGCAGCCAGGGACCGTTCACAGATACGCAGTATTTT
NA,TRBV10-3,TRBJ1-3,NA,CAIRTVAGAGNTIYF,TGTGCCATCAGGACGGTGGCAGGGGCAGGAAACACCATATATTTT
NA,TRBV5-1,TRBJ2-5,NA,CASRYDVTETQYF,TGCGCCAGCAGATATGATGTGACTGAGACCCAGTACTTC
few,TRBV5-6,TRBJ2-2,NA,CASSLDVRAGTGELFF,TGTGCCAGCAGCTTGGACGTCAGGGCGGGCACCGGGGAGCTGTTTTTT
NA,TRBV5-1,TRBJ2-1,TRBD2,CASRAGAAAHNEQFF,TGCGCCAGTCGAGCGGGGGCCGCGGCACACAATGAGCAGTTCTTC
few,TRBV5-5,TRBJ2-1,TRBD2,CASSPGPAGVENEQFF,TGTGCCAGCAGCCCCGGTCCAGCGGGGGTGGAAAATGAGCAGTTCTTC
many,TRBV7-2,TRBJ2-3,NA,CASSFTGGTDTQYF,TGTGCCAGCAGCTTTACGGGGGGCACAGATACGCAGTATTTT
few,TRBV6-6,TRBJ1-5,TRBD1,CASRGGQGIGNQPQHF,TGTGCCAGCAGAGGCGGACAGGGGATCGGCAATCAGCCCCAGCATTTT
NA,TRBV5-5,TRBJ1-1,TRBD1,CASSSIGQGLDTEAFF,TGTGCCAGCAGTTCGATCGGACAGGGGTTGGACACTGAAGCTTTCTTT
many,TRBV29-1,TRBJ2-5,TRBD1,CSVGTGETQYF,TGCAGCGTTGGGACAGGGGAGACCCAGTACTTC
few,TRBV7-2,TRBJ1-6,NA,CASSYNPGNSPLHF,TGTGCCAGCAGCTATAATCCAGGAAATTCACCCCTCCACTTT
few,TRBV29-1,TRBJ2-2,NA,CSVVRENTGELFF,TGCAGCGTTGTTAGGGAGAACACCGGGGAGCTGTTTTTT
NA,TRBV5-1,TRBJ1-2,NA,CASSGEADPAIFGYTF,TGCGCCAGCAGCGGGGAGGCGGACCCGGCGATATTTGGCTACACCTTC
few,TRBV3-1,TRBJ1-5,NA,CASSPAGGQPQHF,TGTGCCAGCAGCCCCGCCGGAGGTCAGCCCCAGCATTTT
NA,TRBV7-2,TRBJ2-3,NA,CASSPMGGTDTQYF,TGTGCCAGCAGCCCCATGGGGGGTACAGATACGCAGTATTTT
NA,TRBV7-9,TRBJ2-1,TRBD2,CASTTGSSGGGNEQFF,TGTGCCAGCACCACGGGTTCTAGCGGGGGGGGTAATGAGCAGTTCTTC
NA,TRBV18,TRBJ2-5,NA,CARSPRDETQYF,TGTGCCAGATCACCACGGGATGAGACCCAGTACTTC
few,TRBV7-2,TRBJ2-7,TRBD1,CASSLGAGGVYEQYF,TGTGCCAGCAGCTTAGGCGCAGGGGGAGTCTACGAGCAGTACTTC
NA,TRBV9,TRBJ1-1,NA,CASSVAQNLANTEAFF,TGTGCCAGCAGCGTAGCTCAAAACCTGGCGAACACTGAAGCTTTCTTT
many,TRBV9,TRBJ2-5,NA,CASSVVPRETQYF,TGTGCCAGCAGCGTAGTCCCCCGGGAGACCCAGTACTTC
NA,TRBV4-1,TRBJ2-1,NA,CASSQGRSSYNEQFF,TGCGCCAGCAGCCAGGGACGGAGCTCCTACAATGAGCAGTTCTTC
NA,TRBV5-1,TRBJ1-4,TRBD1,CASSLRTGGDEKLFF,TGCGCCAGCAGCTTGCGGACAGGGGGCGATGAAAAACTGTTTTTT
few,TRBV4-1,TRBJ2-7,NA,CASSQETTWGNEQYF,TGCGCCAGCAGCCAAGAGACCACGTGGGGGAACGAGCAGTACTTC
NA,TRBV11-2,TRBJ2-2,NA,CASSSGLTTGAGELFF,TGTGCCAGCAGCTCCGGACTAACCACGGGAGCCGGGGAGCTGTTTTTT
NA,TRBV5-5,TRBJ2-3,NA,CASSLEYFADTQYF,TGTGCCAGCAGCTTGGAATATTTCGCAGATACGCAGTATTTT
NA,TRBV6-5,TRBJ2-5,NA,CASKQGPETQYF,TGTGCCAGTAAACAGGGTCCAGAGACCCAGTACTTC
NA,TRBV29-1,TRBJ1-6,NA,CSVGDNSPLHF,TGCAGCGTTGGGGACAATTCACCCCTCCACTTT
NA,TRBV5-1,TRBJ2-1,NA,CASRVEGDEQFF,TGCGCCAGCAGGGTGGAGGGGGATGAGCAGTTCTTC
NA,TRBV20-1,TRBJ1-1,TRBD1,CSARRGQGVGTEAFF,TGCAGTGCTAGGAGAGGCCAGGGGGTTGGTACTGAAGCTTTCTTT
NA,TRBV25-1,TRBJ2-1,TRBD1,CASSSIGTGTYNEQFF,TGTGCCAGCAGCTCGATTGGGACAGGGACCTACAATGAGCAGTTCTTC
few,TRBV5-1,TRBJ2-1,NA,CASSTAAPDNEQFF,TGCGCCAGCAGCACCGCGGCCCCTGACAATGAGCAGTTCTTC
few,TRBV15,TRBJ2-3,NA,CATSRGRVGGTDTQYF,TGTGCCACCAGCAGAGGGCGGGTCGGGGGAACAGATACGCAGTATTTT
few,TRBV18,TRBJ1-1,NA,CASSPMTARETEAFF,TGTGCCAGCTCACCAATGACAGCGAGGGAAACTGAAGCTTTCTTT
few,TRBV12-3/TRBV12-4,TRBJ2-1,TRBD2,CASSLAASGGVRQFF,TGTGCCAGCAGTTTAGCGGCTAGCGGGGGTGTCCGGCAGTTCTTC
NA,TRBV4-1,TRBJ1-4,NA,CASSQDPAGSNEKLFF,TGCGCCAGCAGCCAAGATCCCGCCGGGTCTAATGAAAAACTGTTTTTT
few,TRBV14,TRBJ2-3,NA,CASSRRQASTDTQYF,TGTGCCAGCAGCCGCAGGCAGGCTAGCACAGATACGCAGTATTTT
NA,TRBV7-2,TRBJ2-5,NA,CASTPGENQETQYF,TGTGCCAGCACACCGGGGGAAAACCAAGAGACCCAGTACTTC
few,TRBV12-3/TRBV12-4,TRBJ2-5,NA,CASSFWGVEETQYF,TGTGCCAGCAGTTTTTGGGGGGTGGAAGAGACCCAGTACTTC
many,TRBV5-1,TRBJ1-1,NA,CASSPLQPPNTEAFF,TGCGCCAGCAGCCCTCTACAGCCTCCCAACACTGAAGCTTTCTTT
few,TRBV5-8,TRBJ1-4,NA,CASSLSGLRVGLFF,TGTGCCAGCAGCCTTTCGGGACTACGAGTAGGGCTGTTTTTT
NA,TRBV20-1,TRBJ1-6,NA,CSARRTGIKGPPLHF,TGCAGTGCTAGAAGGACCGGGATTAAGGGCCCACCCCTCCACTTT
few,TRBV5-1,TRBJ2-1,TRBD2,CASSITSGDNNEQFF,TGCGCCAGCAGCATCACTAGCGGAGATAACAATGAGCAGTTCTTC
NA,TRBV4-2,TRBJ2-6,NA,CASSHLQGTGDSGANVLTF,TGTGCCAGCAGCCATCTACAGGGAACGGGAGACTCTGGGGCCAACGTCCTGACTTTC
few,TRBV7-2,TRBJ2-5,NA,CASSLDGAAIQETQYF,TGTGCCAGCAGCTTAGATGGGGCAGCGATCCAAGAGACCCAGTACTTC
few,TRBV7-2,TRBJ2-7,NA,CASSVGGAYEQYF,TGTGCCAGCAGCGTGGGCGGGGCTTACGAGCAGTACTTC
few,TRBV11-2,TRBJ2-3,TRBD2,CASSSGLAVTTDTQYF,TGTGCCAGCAGCTCGGGACTAGCGGTTACCACAGATACGCAGTATTTT
few,TRBV6-5,TRBJ2-5,NA,CASSFRGMGETQYF,TGTGCCAGCAGTTTCAGGGGTATGGGAGAGACCCAGTACTTC
many,TRBV5-1,TRBJ2-5,NA,CASSLTRETQYF,TGCGCCAGCAGCTTGACCAGGGAGACCCAGTACTTC
NA,TRBV5-1,TRBJ2-1,TRBD1,CASSSGQATYNEQFF,TGCGCCAGCAGCTCGGGACAGGCAACCTACAATGAGCAGTTCTTC
NA,TRBV7-2,TRBJ2-7,NA,CASFQTGTYEQYF,TGTGCCAGCTTCCAGACAGGTACCTACGAGCAGTACTTC
few,TRBV20-1,TRBJ2-5,NA,CSGTREGDQETQYF,TGCAGTGGCACCCGGGAAGGGGACCAAGAGACCCAGTACTTC
NA,TRBV10-3,TRBJ2-3,NA,CAISALTGSTDTQYF,TGTGCCATCAGTGCACTTACAGGGTCAACAGATACGCAGTATTTT